This T cell receptor (beta chain) was identified during a study of shared clonotypes between healthy human individuals. Overall study: Three plates each covered CD4 naive and memory; CD8 naive two, CD8 memory one. Study results and limitations: For naive CD4 cells, 4% to 5% of clonotypes were shared across four donors. Naive subsets generally exceeded memory subsets in estimated richness.

About this clone: Its target is unknown.

V dropped 2 bases and J dropped 3 bases, with 8 bases sitting between them. CDR3 length: 14 amino acids. Germline values: CDR1 MNHEY, CDR2 SMNVEV (reference sequence). The table came from immunoSEQ multiplex PCR; TCRdb's copy has only in-frame clones and leaves some out. The data contain about 120,000 clones, about 70% of them seen just once; the ten biggest clones take up under 25%. The sample taken for sequencing was memory CD8+ T cells sorted from blood. Noted subset: CD45RO+ cells pooled with CCR7-negative TemRA cells. This chain links TRBV27 with TRBJ1-5; D is perhaps TRBD1 (5 bases). The clonotype comes from a woman between 25 and 40 years old in good health. CDR3 DNA: TGTGCCAGCAGTTTAGCAGGGTCCAATCAGCCCCAGCATTTT. This translates into CASSLAGSNQPQHF.